Below are 12 T cell receptor beta chains sequenced from a single sample in a study of OX40 agonist ivuxolimab in advanced cancers. TCRdb's copy holds only in-frame clones and misses some; the assay was immunoSEQ multiplex PCR. Of approximately 33,000 clones in the sample, more than 90% were seen once. The sample in question was CD4+ or CD8+ T cells sorted from blood, obtained in a trial of the OX40 agonist ivuxolimab. Receptor source: an adult with an advanced solid tumor such as melanoma, head and neck, liver or kidney cancer.

The V gene is TRBV28, the J gene TRBJ2-1; D might be TRBD2 (6 bases). The germline V and J ends were trimmed by 5 bases and 11 bases, with 16 bases remaining between them. This CDR3 is built from 13 residues. The germline gives CDR1 MDHEN, CDR2 SYDVKM. In DNA form, the CDR3 reads TGTGCCAGCAGTCTCCTCGGGGGTGGGAAGCAGTTCTTC. It yields the protein CASSLLGGGKQFF.

The chain has TRBV19 and TRBJ1-5; 8 bases map to TRBD1. Per the germline V gene, CDR1 is LNHDA and CDR2 is SQIVND (reference sequence). The CDR3 is 14 amino acids. V was clipped by 8 bases and J by 7 bases; unmatched bases: 10. The CDR3 loop is CASAGGLLDQPQHF. CDR3 nucleotides: TGTGCCAGTGCAGGGGGCCTGCTCGACCAGCCCCAGCATTTT.

The chain has TRBV7-2 and TRBJ2-3; D gene unclear. V was shortened by 4 bases and J by 2 bases, with 4 bases between the two germline ends. The germline V gene encodes CDR1 SGHTA and CDR2 FQGNSA. The CDR3 spans 12 residues. CDR3 region: CASSWDTDTQYF. CDR3 bases: TGTGCCAGCAGCTGGGACACAGATACGCAGTATTTT.

This rearrangement joins TRBV7-9 to TRBJ2-1; 9 bases are shared with TRBD2. Losses at the gene ends were 7 bases for V and 14 bases for J; bases not matched to a gene: 9. There are 12 residues in the CDR3. CDR1 SEHNR and CDR2 FQNEAQ come from the germline V gene (reference sequence). The CDR3 protein is CASTLAGLGEFF. CDR3 in DNA: TGTGCCAGCACCCTAGCGGGGTTAGGGGAGTTCTTC. Full variable domain (missing parts from reference TRBV7-9 and TRBJ2-1): DTGVSQNPRHKITKRGQNVTFRCDPISEHNRLYWYRQTLGQGPEFLTYFQNEAQLEKSRLLSDRFSAERPKGSFSTLEIQRTEQGDSAMYLCASTLAGLGEFFGPGTRLTVL.

This sequence joins TRBV7-3 and TRBJ2-1; D may be TRBD1 (6 bases). Germline loops: CDR1 SGHTA, CDR2 FQGTGA. The CDR3 contains 15 residues. V was clipped by 5 bases and J by 6 bases, with 17 bases between them. The CDR3 nucleotides are TGTGCCAGCAGCCCGTACCCGGACAGCTCCAATGAGCAGTTCTTC. This sequence encodes CASSPYPDSSNEQFF. The whole variable domain, filled in from reference TRBV7-3 and TRBJ2-1, reads GAGVSQTPSNKVTEKGKYVELRCDPISGHTALYWYRQSLGQGPEFLIYFQGTGAADDSGLPNDRFFAVRPEGSVSTLKIQRTERGDSAVYLCASSPYPDSSNEQFFGPGTRLTVL.

Worth noting for this clone: Other DNA sequences in the sample encode the same CDR3. The rearrangement uses TRBV7-9 and TRBJ1-1; no clear D. Germline assignment: CDR1 SEHNR and CDR2 FQNEAQ (reference sequence). The CDR3 consists of 15 residues. Trimming took off 9 bases at V and 0 bases at J, with 17 bases between the two ends. The CDR3 DNA sequence: TGTGCCAGTAGCCCGGTGGGAGTTATGAACACTGAAGCTTTCTTT. Encoded protein: CASSPVGVMNTEAFF.

The V and J genes are TRBV4-2 and TRBJ1-1; D gene uncertain. Trimming removed 4 bases from V and 5 bases from J, with 11 bases in between. The length of the CDR3 is 13 residues. The germline CDR1 and CDR2 sequences are LGHNA and YNFKEQ. The CDR3 nucleotides read TGTGCCAGCAGCCTTGCTGGGCTGACTGAAGCTTTCTTT. It yields the protein CASSLAGLTEAFF.

The rearrangement uses TRBV6-5 and TRBJ1-1, with D maybe TRBD1 (5 bases). This CDR3 has 16 residues. The V end was cut by 0 bases, the J end by 1 base, with 12 bases between. Germline-derived CDR1 and CDR2 are MNHEY and SVGAGI. CDR3 sequence reads: CASSYSQGFANTEAFF. The CDR3 DNA reads TGTGCCAGCAGTTACTCCCAGGGATTTGCGAACACTGAAGCTTTCTTT.

The chain joins TRBV11-2 to TRBJ2-7; 10 bases line up with TRBD2. The CDR3 loop spans 15 amino acids. From germline, CDR1 is SGHAT and CDR2 FQNNGV. The ends lost 6 bases at V and 4 bases at J; junction bases unmatched: 9. The CDR3 DNA is TGTGCCAGCAGTTACACCGGGACTAGCGCGTACGAGCAGTACTTC. Amino acids: CASSYTGTSAYEQYF.

The rearrangement links TRBV5-3 to TRBJ1-2, with D perhaps matching TRBD1 (5 bases). TRBV5-3 is sorted into the ORF group, with uncertain function. Between the trimmed V and J ends, which lost 7 bases and 4 bases, there was a span of 17 bases. The CDR3 covers 14 residues. The CDR3 region is CARLGVRKTYGYTF. CDR3 DNA: TGTGCCAGATTGGGGGTGAGAAAGACCTATGGCTACACCTTC.

The chain recombines TRBV4-1 with TRBJ2-5; tentative D call: TRBD1 (6 bases). Germline CDR1 is MGHRA and CDR2 is YSYEKL. The ends were cut back, 0 bases at V and 5 bases at J, with 10 bases in the middle. This CDR3 has 14 amino acids. CDR3 loop: CASSQEQGRETQYF. The CDR3 coding sequence is TGCGCCAGCAGCCAAGAACAGGGTCGGGAGACCCAGTACTTC.

J is TRBJ1-4 and V is TRBV13; D is possibly TRBD1 (6 bases). V was shortened by 3 bases and J by 7 bases, with 12 bases between the two germline ends. Germline lookup yields CDR1 PRHDT and CDR2 FYEKMQ (reference sequence). The CDR3 extends over 14 amino acids. This chain's CDR3 is CASSFMGAGEKLFF. CDR3 in DNA: TGTGCCAGCAGCTTTATGGGGGCGGGTGAAAAACTGTTTTTT.